The 23 T cell receptor beta chains below were found in one sample sequenced in a study of radiotherapy plus CTLA-4 blockade in lung cancer. Using immunoSEQ multiplex PCR, the repertoire was profiled, and TCRdb retains in-frame clones only, with some absent. The data show around 100,000 clones, with 65% to 75% seen just once and around 2.7% held by the top ten. This specimen was peripheral blood, taken from a patient treated with radiotherapy plus ipilimumab. The receptors stem from a human donor with non-small cell lung cancer who had a partial response to radiotherapy plus ipilimumab. Some clones in this sample may be carry-over from other donors' samples.

The chain employs TRBV7-6 and TRBJ2-1; 8 nucleotides agree with TRBD2. The CDR3 spans 14 residues. The V and J ends lost 8 bases and 8 bases, in that order; junction bases with no gene match: 11. Germline assignment: CDR1 SGHVS and CDR2 FNYEAQ. The CDR3 is CASGPGTRVHEQFF. CDR3 coding DNA: TGTGCCAGCGGCCCCGGGACTAGGGTCCATGAGCAGTTCTTC.

The chain is built from TRBV15 and TRBJ2-7; D may be TRBD2 (5 bases). CDR3 size: 15 residues. Trimming removed 6 bases at V and 3 bases at J, with 18 bases between. Germline CDR1 and CDR2: LNHNV and YYDKDF (reference sequence). CDR3 in amino acids: CATSLEWAGNYEQYF. CDR3 coding DNA: TGTGCCACCAGTTTGGAGTGGGCCGGGAACTACGAGCAGTACTTC.

J is TRBJ2-7 and V is TRBV29-1, with 7 bases that match TRBD2. CDR3 size: 14 residues. Germline values: CDR1 SQVTM, CDR2 ANQGSEA. The trim removed 5 bases at V and 3 bases at J, leaving 10 bases unmatched. The CDR3 region is CSVSVAGGGYEQYF. CDR3 DNA sequence: TGCAGCGTTTCCGTAGCAGGCGGGGGCTACGAGCAGTACTTC.

This clone came up a few times. The chain carries TRBV10-1 and TRBJ1-3, with TRBD1 matching over 7 bases. Looked up from germline, CDR1 is WNHNN and CDR2 is SYGVQD (reference sequence). The CDR3 has 14 residues. With 6 bases clipped from V and 0 bases from J, the junction kept 2 bases outside the gene matches. The CDR3 is CASSRDSSGNTIYF. CDR3 bases: TGCGCCAGCAGCCGGGACAGCTCTGGAAACACCATATATTTT.

This clone was seen just once. The V call is TRBV11-2, the J call TRBJ2-7; 13 nucleotides line up with TRBD2. With V trimmed by 5 bases and J by 4 bases, 8 bases remained unmatched. Germline V CDR1 and CDR2: SGHAT, FQNNGV. The CDR3 runs to 16 residues. The CDR3 loop reads CASSPRTSGRLYEQYF. The CDR3 DNA reads as TGTGCCAGCAGCCCTCGGACTAGCGGGAGATTGTACGAGCAGTACTTC.

The chain links TRBV13 to TRBJ2-7, with 9 bases lining up with TRBD1. CDR1 is PRHDT, CDR2 FYEKMQ, per germline (reference sequence). V shed 3 bases, J shed 7 bases, and the junction held 1 base outside the gene matches. This CDR3 is built from 12 residues. The CDR3 coding sequence is TGTGCCAGCAGCTTCGGGACAGGGGAGCAGTACTTC. Residues: CASSFGTGEQYF.

The rearrangement joins TRBV11-2 to TRBJ2-7; 8 bases agree with TRBD2. This CDR3 spans 14 amino acids. V lost 3 bases to trimming and J lost 11 bases; unmatched junction nucleotides: 12. Germline V gene lookup returns CDR1 SGHAT and CDR2 FQNNGV. CDR3 sequence: CASSFEREIGPKYF. The DNA for the CDR3 is TGTGCCAGCAGCTTCGAGCGGGAGATCGGGCCAAAGTACTTC.

For the CDR3, the DNA is TGTGCCAGCTCACCACCCAGCGGGGGGTTCAGCTCCTACAATGAGCAGTTCTTC. This gives the protein CASSPPSGGFSSYNEQFF. The gene calls are TRBV18 and TRBJ2-1; 9 nucleotides align to TRBD2. The CDR3 loop spans 18 amino acids. Per the germline V gene, CDR1 is KGHSH and CDR2 is LQKENI. J lost 0 bases, V lost 0 bases, and 6 bases had no gene match.

The chain carries TRBV5-1 and TRBJ2-3, with unresolved D. V was cut by 0 bases and J by 3 bases, with 5 bases left in between. Germline V gives CDR1 SGHRS, CDR2 YFSETQ. This CDR3 contains 13 residues. As DNA, the CDR3 is TGCGCCAGCAGCTTGGCACAAACAGATACGCAGTATTTT. Translation: CASSLAQTDTQYF. The full variable domain, in which reference TRBV5-1 and TRBJ2-3 provide the parts outside the CDR3, is KAGVTQTPRYLIKTRGQQVTLSCSPISGHRSVSWYQQTPGQGLQFLFEYFSETQRNKGNFPGRFSGRQFSNSRSEMNVSTLELGDSALYLCASSLAQTDTQYFGPGTRLTVL.

This chain links TRBV9 with TRBJ2-5; TRBD2 matches at 13 bases. Germline loops: CDR1 SGDLS, CDR2 YYNGEE. After removal of 4 bases from V and 1 base from J, the junction contained 4 bases not matched to a gene. This CDR3 contains 16 residues. The CDR3 sequence is CASSLGLAGVQETQYF. The CDR3 DNA follows: TGTGCCAGCAGCCTCGGACTAGCGGGGGTCCAAGAGACCCAGTACTTC.

This clone was counted a few times. The V and J genes are TRBV7-9 and TRBJ1-4; D possibly corresponds to TRBD1 (5 bases). V lost 2 bases to trimming and J lost 12 bases, with 7 bases between them. The CDR3 has 11 residues. CDR1 SEHNR and CDR2 FQNEAQ come from the germline V gene (reference sequence). In nucleotides, the CDR3 is TGTGCCAGCAGCTTATGGGGGGAACTGTTTTTT. It encodes CASSLWGELFF.

The J gene is TRBJ2-1, the V gene TRBV29-1, with TRBD1 identical over 9 bases. The CDR3 spans 13 residues. The germline V gene has CDR1 SQVTM and CDR2 ANQGSEA. V was clipped by 7 bases and J by 4 bases; unmatched bases: 5. The CDR3 region has the DNA TGCAGCGCCCTAGGACAGGGGTACAATGAGCAGTTCTTC. Translated, it gives CSALGQGYNEQFF.

The rearrangement links TRBV5-1 to TRBJ2-7, with 8 bases aligning to TRBD1. Per the germline V gene, CDR1 is SGHRS and CDR2 is YFSETQ. The CDR3 sequence is 14 residues long. Germline trimming cut 4 bases from V and 0 bases from J; bases unmatched to any gene: 3. The CDR3, as DNA: TGCGCCAGCAGCGCGGGACAGGTCTCCTACGAGCAGTACTTC. It is translated as CASSAGQVSYEQYF.

In this sample, this clone turned up a few times. The genes are TRBV6-5 and TRBJ1-1; D may be TRBD1 (5 bases). The V end was cut by 6 bases, the J end by 0 bases, with 8 bases between. This CDR3 is built from 13 residues. From germline, CDR1 is MNHEY and CDR2 SVGAGI. CDR3 loop: CASRMTVNTEAFF. The CDR3 nucleotides read TGTGCCAGCAGGATGACAGTGAACACTGAAGCTTTCTTT.

The chain has TRBV18 and TRBJ1-4; 9 positions match TRBD1. CDR1 is KGHSH, CDR2 LQKENI, per germline. CDR3 length: 15 amino acids. The V segment lost 4 bases and the J segment 8 bases; nucleotides outside the gene matches: 8. CDR3: CASSLWTGEDEKLFF. The CDR3 region has the DNA TGTGCCAGCTCACTATGGACAGGGGAGGACGAAAAACTGTTTTTT.

As for this clone: Other nucleotide sequences in the sample specify the same CDR3. The chain joins TRBV18 to TRBJ1-1; TRBD1 might be the D (6 bases). Germline loops: CDR1 KGHSH, CDR2 LQKENI. V was clipped by 3 bases and J by 0 bases, with 14 bases between them. This CDR3 spans 16 amino acids. CDR3 nucleotides: TGTGCCAGCTCACCCGGTCAGGGGCTAATGAACACTGAAGCTTTCTTT. Protein product: CASSPGQGLMNTEAFF.

V usage is TRBV27 and J usage is TRBJ2-7; TRBD1 matches 8 bases. Germline CDR1 and CDR2: MNHEY and SMNVEV (reference sequence). This CDR3 contains 15 residues. V shed 6 bases, J shed 0 bases, and the junction held 7 bases outside the gene matches. CDR3 protein: CASSRTGTGSYEQYF. In nucleotides, the CDR3 is TGTGCCAGCAGCAGAACCGGGACAGGCTCCTACGAGCAGTACTTC.

V and J are TRBV7-9 and TRBJ1-2, with a possible D match to TRBD1 (5 bases). This CDR3 contains 13 residues. The germline V and J ends were trimmed by 8 bases and 4 bases, with 14 bases remaining between them. Germline CDR1 and CDR2: SEHNR and FQNEAQ (reference sequence). CDR3 loop: CASADSQAYGYTF. The CDR3 nucleotides are TGTGCCAGCGCTGACAGTCAAGCCTATGGCTACACCTTC.

CDR3 nucleotide sequence: TGTGCCAGCAGCTTAAAGCCTAGCGGGACCACAGATACGCAGTATTTT. The encoded protein is CASSLKPSGTTDTQYF. J is TRBJ2-3 and V is TRBV7-3, with 9 bases fitting TRBD2. Germline CDR1 SGHTA, CDR2 FQGTGA. The V and J ends lost 1 base and 2 bases, in that order; junction bases with no gene match: 4. The CDR3 spans 16 residues.

The chain uses TRBV27 and TRBJ1-1, with 8 bases identical to TRBD1. The germline gives CDR1 MNHEY, CDR2 SMNVEV (reference sequence). There are 16 residues in the CDR3. V lost 2 bases to trimming and J lost 5 bases; unmatched junction nucleotides: 10. CDR3: CASSLGPGQGRTEAFF. The CDR3 DNA reads as TGTGCCAGCAGTTTAGGTCCCGGACAGGGACGAACTGAAGCTTTCTTT.

The rearrangement joins TRBV28 to TRBJ1-2; D ambiguous. V lost 1 base and J lost 4, with 7 bases in between. Germline CDR1 and CDR2: MDHEN and SYDVKM. CDR3 size: 13 residues. The CDR3 sequence is CASSLFRGYGYTF. The CDR3 nucleotides are TGTGCCAGCAGTTTATTCCGGGGCTATGGCTACACCTTC.

This chain connects TRBV11-2 to TRBJ2-7; D is perhaps TRBD1 (5 bases). Germline lookup yields CDR1 SGHAT and CDR2 FQNNGV. V lost 2 bases and J 3 bases, leaving 11 bases between the germline ends. This CDR3 is 14 amino acids long. The CDR3 DNA reads TGTGCCAGCAGCTTATCTCAGGGCGGCTACGAGCAGTACTTC. As protein: CASSLSQGGYEQYF.

The V call is TRBV11-2, the J call TRBJ2-3, with D possibly TRBD2 on 6 matching bases. The germline V gene has CDR1 SGHAT and CDR2 FQNNGV. The CDR3 covers 16 residues. Trimming pared 2 bases from V and 4 bases from J, leaving 16 bases between. CDR3 sequence: CASSLLAGPRSDTQYF. The CDR3, as DNA: TGTGCCAGCAGCTTATTGGCGGGGCCTCGATCAGATACGCAGTATTTT. The entire variable domain, with the rest obtained from reference TRBV11-2 and TRBJ2-3, is as follows: EAGVAQSPRYKIIEKRQSVAFWCNPISGHATLYWYQQILGQGPKLLIQFQNNGVVDDSQLPKDRFSAERLKGVDSTLKIQPAKLEDSAVYLCASSLLAGPRSDTQYFGPGTRLTVL.